These 25 T cell receptor beta chains came from one sample sequenced in a study of T-cell memory formation after mild COVID-19. TCRdb re-called the 5' RACE reads with MiXCR, one entry per CDR3 protein. The sample includes about 540,000 distinct CDR3 sequences, just over 20% of them seen just once. The sample comprised PBMCs or a T cell subset sorted from them (not recorded which). These receptors all come from an adult woman who had mild COVID-19 (a few samples of this study predate the infection). Cell type and time point are not known.

The chain carries TRBV3-1 and TRBJ2-7; D is uncertain. The CDR3 extends over 11 amino acids. V lost 4 bases and J lost 6, with 7 bases in between. CDR1 and CDR2 (germline): LGHDT, YNNKEL (reference sequence). The CDR3 is CASSRPGEQYF. CDR3 bases: TGTGCCAGCAGCCGCCCCGGCGAGCAGTACTTC.

This clonotype came up a few times. The gene calls are TRBV5-1 and TRBJ1-1, with D perhaps TRBD1 (5 bases). This CDR3 is built from 15 residues. Deletions cut 4 bases from V and 3 bases from J, with 16 bases between. Looked up from germline, CDR1 is SGHRS and CDR2 is YFSETQ. The DNA of the CDR3 is TGCGCCAGCAGCCCCCTACGGGAGGGGTACACTGAAGCTTTCTTT. This sequence encodes CASSPLREGYTEAFF.

This clonotype was counted between two and nine times. The CDR3 spells CASSLRSSGGEKLFF. The CDR3 bases are TGTGCCAGCAGCTTAAGAAGCTCTGGAGGGGAAAAACTGTTTTTT. This rearrangement joins TRBV7-9 to TRBJ1-4; no reliable D call. This CDR3 is 15 amino acids long. Germline CDR1 reads SEHNR; CDR2 reads FQNEAQ (reference sequence). Trimming stripped 2 bases from V and 8 bases from J, with 15 bases between.

This clonotype was detected a few times. This rearrangement joins TRBV12-3 or TRBV12-4 to TRBJ2-7; perhaps TRBD2 as D (5 bases). Trimming removed 7 bases at V and 3 bases at J, with 19 bases between. CDR3 size: 15 residues. This CDR3 is CASTPRGKGDYEQYF. CDR3 DNA: TGTGCCAGCACCCCCCGAGGGAAGGGAGACTACGAGCAGTACTTC.

This clonotype occurred a few times. The chain combines TRBV5-6 with TRBJ1-1; 8 bases are a match to TRBD1. Germline V lookup: CDR1 SGHDT, CDR2 YYEEEE. The CDR3 consists of 13 residues. V gave up 5 bases and J gave up 5 bases; unmatched junction bases: 5. CDR3 in DNA: TGTGCCAGCAGTGACAGGGGATGGACTGAAGCTTTCTTT. It is translated as CASSDRGWTEAFF.

This clonotype was recorded a few times. The V call is TRBV6-6, the J call TRBJ1-1; the match to TRBD1 covers 7 bases. The CDR3 totals 13 residues. Trimming cost V 7 bases and J 6 bases; bases outside gene matches: 8. From germline, CDR1 is MNHNY and CDR2 SVGAGI (reference sequence). The CDR3 is CASNEQGPPEAFF. The CDR3 DNA reads TGTGCCAGCAACGAACAGGGGCCCCCTGAAGCTTTCTTT.

This clonotype was seen repeatedly, ten times or more. V is TRBV4-3 and J is TRBJ2-1; 11 positions agree with TRBD2. Germline CDR1 reads LGHNA; CDR2 reads YSLEER. V shed 0 bases and J 8 bases; nucleotides not matched to a gene: 9. The CDR3 loop spans 17 amino acids. In DNA, the CDR3 is TGCGCCAGCAGCCAAGATACTAGCGGGAGTTTCCTCCATGAGCAGTTCTTC. Protein sequence: CASSQDTSGSFLHEQFF.

The chain is built from TRBV6-5 and TRBJ2-3, with D possibly matching TRBD2 (6 bases). V dropped 7 bases and J dropped 1 base, with 12 bases sitting between them. The V gene's germline CDR1 is MNHEY and CDR2 SVGAGI. The CDR3 runs 14 residues. CDR3 in amino acids: CASKEGYGTDTQYF. The CDR3 DNA follows: TGTGCCAGCAAGGAGGGGTACGGCACAGATACGCAGTATTTT.

The chain combines TRBV15 with TRBJ2-3, with TRBD2 identical over 8 bases. The CDR3 has 15 residues. After removal of 8 bases from V and 1 base from J, the junction contained 8 bases not matched to a gene. In germline, CDR1 is LNHNV, CDR2 YYDKDF (reference sequence). CDR3 in DNA: TGTGCCACCGGCGCTAGGCGGGAGGGCACAGATACGCAGTATTTT. Protein: CATGARREGTDTQYF.

This clonotype was counted between two and nine times. The rearrangement joins TRBV7-6 to TRBJ1-2; tentative D call: TRBD1 (5 bases). V gave up 3 bases and J gave up 6 bases, with 20 bases separating them. Germline CDR1 SGHVS, CDR2 FNYEAQ. The CDR3 is 16 amino acids. The CDR3 nucleotides read TGTGCCAGCAGCTTCCGATCAGGGAGTCGCGGCGATGGCTACACCTTC. Amino acids: CASSFRSGSRGDGYTF.

The genes are TRBV6-1 and TRBJ2-3; 10 nucleotides line up with TRBD2. V shed 0 bases, J shed 0 bases, and the junction held 0 bases outside the gene matches. This CDR3 comprises 16 residues. Germline CDR1 reads MNHNS; CDR2 reads SASEGT. The CDR3 DNA is TGTGCCAGCAGTGAAGCACTAGCGGGGAGCACAGATACGCAGTATTTT. Protein product: CASSEALAGSTDTQYF.

Turning to this clonotype: Since no conserved phenylalanine or tryptophan closes the CDR3, a read error is the likely cause. The V and J genes are TRBV20-1 and TRBJ2-7, with D maybe TRBD2 (6 bases). Between the trimmed V and J ends, which lost 4 bases and 4 bases, there was a span of 14 bases. The CDR3 runs 13 residues. Germline CDR1 and CDR2: DFQATT and SNEGSKA (reference sequence). The CDR3 DNA is TGCAGTGCTACCCGGACTACCGAATACGAGCAGTACTTA. This codes for CSATRTTEYEQYL.

This chain connects TRBV12-3 or TRBV12-4 to TRBJ2-2; the match to TRBD1 covers 8 bases. CDR3 length equals 15 residues. V dropped 8 bases and J dropped 0; count of bases not matched to a gene: 5. CDR3 DNA sequence: TGTGCCAGCGCCAGGGGGCCAGCGAACACCGGGGAGCTGTTTTTT. It translates to CASARGPANTGELFF.

The chain couples TRBV24-1 to TRBJ2-3; D perhaps matches TRBD2 (6 bases). The CDR3 is 14 residues long. Between the trimmed V and J ends, which lost 6 bases and 1 base, there was a span of 10 bases. The germline V gene has CDR1 KGHDR and CDR2 SFDVKD. The CDR3 loop reads CATSMTGGTDTQYF. The CDR3, as DNA: TGTGCCACCAGTATGACGGGGGGCACAGATACGCAGTATTTT.

There are many counts of this clonotype. The chain couples TRBV9 to TRBJ2-3, with unresolved D. CDR1 and CDR2 (germline): SGDLS, YYNGEE. This CDR3 spans 17 amino acids. Trimming took 2 bases from V and 0 from J, leaving 16 bases between them. The CDR3 reads CASSVGSRIPSTDTQYF. The CDR3 DNA follows: TGTGCCAGCAGCGTTGGATCTAGAATCCCTAGCACAGATACGCAGTATTTT. The whole variable domain, filled in from reference TRBV9 and TRBJ2-3, reads DSGVTQTPKHLITATGQRVTLRCSPRSGDLSVYWYQQSLDQGLQFLIQYYNGEERAKGNILERFSAQQFPDLHSELNLSSLELGDSALYFCASSVGSRIPSTDTQYFGPGTRLTVL.

This clonotype turned up a few times. This chain joins TRBV7-9 and TRBJ2-7; TRBD1 aligns across 7 bases. The CDR3 runs 15 residues. Trimming at V came to 5 bases and at J to 2 bases, leaving 9 bases not matched to a gene. Germline CDR1 SEHNR, CDR2 FQNEAQ (reference sequence). CDR3 region: CASSPTGTVTYEQYF. CDR3 nucleotides: TGTGCCAGCAGCCCGACCGGGACAGTGACCTACGAGCAGTACTTC. The variable domain in full, with the rest retrieved from reference TRBV7-9 and TRBJ2-7, is DTGVSQNPRHKITKRGQNVTFRCDPISEHNRLYWYRQTLGQGPEFLTYFQNEAQLEKSRLLSDRFSAERPKGSFSTLEIQRTEQGDSAMYLCASSPTGTVTYEQYFGPGTRLTVT.

The V call is TRBV7-3, the J call TRBJ1-1; a weak D match, TRBD1 (5 bases). Trimming cost V 5 bases and J 1 base, with 14 bases left between them. This CDR3 is built from 15 residues. The germline CDR1 and CDR2 sequences are SGHTA and FQGTGA. The CDR3 DNA reads TGTGCCAGCAGCCCCGCCGGTCAGGGGAACACTGAAGCTTTCTTT. This codes for CASSPAGQGNTEAFF.

The chain combines TRBV4-2 with TRBJ2-1; TRBD2 matches 7 bases. CDR3 length: 14 residues. Trimming removed 6 bases from V and 2 bases from J; junction bases left unmatched: 4. Germline V gene lookup returns CDR1 LGHNA and CDR2 YNFKEQ. Written as DNA, the CDR3 is TGTGCCAGCAGATCAGCGGGAACCTACAATGAGCAGTTCTTC. This codes for CASRSAGTYNEQFF.

The table lists this clonotype with a few counts. The genes are TRBV29-1 and TRBJ2-6, with TRBD1 identical over 7 bases. V gave up 4 bases and J gave up 0 bases; unmatched junction bases: 12. CDR1 is SQVTM, CDR2 ANQGSEA, per germline. This CDR3 has 18 residues. This CDR3 reads CSVGDRQGPSSGANVLTF. Here the CDR3 DNA reads TGCAGCGTTGGTGACAGACAGGGACCGAGCTCTGGGGCCAACGTCCTGACTTTC.

This rearrangement joins TRBV3-1 to TRBJ2-1; TRBD2 might be the D (6 bases). This CDR3 has 13 amino acids. The V gene lost 7 bases and the J gene lost 5 bases, with 12 bases spanning the gap. Germline CDR1 and CDR2: LGHDT and YNNKEL (reference sequence). CDR3 residues: CASNGGAHNEQFF. CDR3 nucleotide sequence: TGTGCCAGCAACGGCGGGGCCCACAATGAGCAGTTCTTC.

The chain has TRBV4-1 and TRBJ1-5; D unclear. The V gene's germline CDR1 is MGHRA and CDR2 YSYEKL. The CDR3 consists of 16 residues. The ends were cut back, 0 bases at V and 3 bases at J, with 12 bases in the middle. For the CDR3, the DNA is TGCGCCAGCAGCCAAGATCACGGGAACCTCAATCAGCCCCAGCATTTT. This codes for CASSQDHGNLNQPQHF.

This clonotype was seen a few times. J is TRBJ1-2 and V is TRBV20-1; D call uncertain. V gave up 0 bases and J gave up 3 bases, with 8 bases separating them. The CDR3 spans 13 residues. The germline V gene has CDR1 DFQATT and CDR2 SNEGSKA (reference sequence). For the CDR3, the DNA is TGCAGTGCTAGAGATCCCCGTGACTATGGCTACACCTTC. Translated: CSARDPRDYGYTF.

The chain has TRBV4-1 and TRBJ2-7; TRBD1 might be the D (6 bases). Germline CDR1 is MGHRA and CDR2 is YSYEKL. CDR3 length equals 15 residues. Between the trimmed V and J ends, which lost 1 base and 4 bases, there was a span of 14 bases. CDR3 protein: CASSQVGAGAYEQYF. The DNA for the CDR3 is TGCGCCAGCAGCCAAGTGGGGGCCGGTGCATACGAGCAGTACTTC.

This clonotype came up a few times. The genes are TRBV5-5 and TRBJ2-1; D gene uncertain. This CDR3 is 15 amino acids long. Germline CDR1 is SGHKS and CDR2 is YYEKEE (reference sequence). Trimming shortened V by 0 bases and J by 4 bases, and 11 bases separated the two germline ends. DNA of the CDR3: TGTGCCAGCAGCTTGGCTGCCACAGATTACAATGAGCAGTTCTTC. It codes for CASSLAATDYNEQFF. Variable domain in full (rest from reference TRBV5-5 and TRBJ2-1): DAGVTQSPTHLIKTRGQQVTLRCSPISGHKSVSWYQQVLGQGPQFIFQYYEKEERGRGNFPDRFSARQFPNYSSELNVNALLLGDSALYLCASSLAATDYNEQFFGPGTRLTVL.

This rearrangement joins TRBV7-3 to TRBJ2-2; D gene unclear. CDR1 and CDR2 from the germline V gene are SGHTA and FQGTGA. There are 12 residues in the CDR3. V dropped 4 bases and J dropped 6 bases, with 6 bases sitting between them. The CDR3 sequence is CASSSPPGELFF. The CDR3, as DNA: TGTGCCAGCAGCTCCCCCCCCGGGGAGCTGTTTTTT.